A selection of T cell receptor beta chains follows, all from one sample in a study of shared clonotypes between healthy human individuals. Repertoires were generated with immunoSEQ multiplex PCR, while TCRdb's copy carries only in-frame clones and drops some. The repertoire includes fewer than 1.6 million clones, less than 99% of them detected once, and approximately 0.4% sits in the top ten. Specimen: naive CD4+ T cells sorted from blood. The receptors shown here come from a man aged 30 to 45 in good health. CDR3s include the opening cysteine and the closing phenylalanine or tryptophan. D genes are given only for firm matches. Where a row states a size, it is once, few, many or the class of an expanded clone; other rows omit it.

D gene	clone size	V gene	J gene	CDR3 length	CDR3 protein	CDR3 DNA
TRBD2	few	TRBV5-1	TRBJ2-7	14	CASSTRTRTYEQYF	TGCGCCAGCAGCACAAGGACTAGGACCTACGAGCAGTACTTC
-	-	TRBV10-1	TRBJ2-7	13	CASSSRGSIGQYF	TGCGCCAGCAGTTCCAGGGGATCTATCGGGCAGTACTTC
-	-	TRBV5-4	TRBJ1-3	16	CASSPRWGGWGNTIYF	TGTGCCAGCAGCCCTAGATGGGGGGGCTGGGGAAACACCATATATTTT
-	-	TRBV29-1	TRBJ2-7	12	CSVRMARHEQYF	TGCAGCGTTCGGATGGCCCGGCACGAGCAGTACTTC
-	-	TRBV9	TRBJ2-2	15	CASSVAGGKIGELFF	TGTGCCAGCAGCGTAGCTGGCGGAAAGATTGGGGAGCTGTTTTTT
TRBD2	once	TRBV4-2	TRBJ2-7	15	CASSQGGLAAYEQYF	TGTGCCAGCAGCCAAGGAGGGCTAGCGGCTTACGAGCAGTACTTC
-	-	TRBV5-6	TRBJ1-5	14	CASSLALSNQPQHF	TGTGCCAGCAGCTTGGCCCTGAGCAATCAGCCCCAGCATTTT
-	-	TRBV15	TRBJ2-7	16	CATSRDAGQPYYEQYF	TGTGCCACCAGCAGAGATGCCGGACAGCCGTACTACGAGCAGTACTTC
-	-	TRBV2	TRBJ1-5	13	CASRTQGGQPQHF	TGTGCCAGCAGGACTCAGGGTGGACAGCCCCAGCATTTT
-	-	TRBV7-9	TRBJ2-7	13	CASNSAGRGEQYF	TGTGCCAGCAACTCGGCAGGGCGTGGCGAGCAGTACTTC
TRBD2	-	TRBV12-5	TRBJ2-1	15	CASGLSGRVYNEQFF	TGTGCTAGTGGCTTAAGCGGGAGAGTTTACAATGAGCAGTTCTTC
-	-	TRBV25-1	TRBJ1-4	17	CASSELEEEGTNEKLFF	TGTGCCAGCAGTGAATTGGAGGAGGAGGGAACTAATGAAAAACTGTTTTTT
TRBD2	-	TRBV6-1	TRBJ2-7	14	CASSEGGSPYEQYF	TGTGCCAGCAGTGAGGGCGGGAGTCCCTACGAGCAGTACTTC
-	-	TRBV7-9	TRBJ2-1	16	CASRRPVGEAYNEQFF	TGTGCCAGCAGGCGACCTGTGGGGGAGGCCTACAATGAGCAGTTCTTC
TRBD2	-	TRBV4-2	TRBJ2-1	20	CASSQDITSGSGSSYNEQFF	TGTGCCAGCAGCCAAGATATAACTAGCGGGAGTGGGTCGTCCTACAATGAGCAGTTCTTC
TRBD2	-	TRBV19	TRBJ2-3	16	CANSIPGTRGTDTQYF	TGTGCCAATAGTATACCTGGGACTAGAGGCACAGATACGCAGTATTTT
-	-	TRBV4-1	TRBJ2-7	15	CASSQGQGDNYEQYF	TGCGCCAGCAGCCAAGGGCAGGGTGATAACTACGAGCAGTACTTC
-	-	TRBV28	TRBJ2-3	13	CASSFPPVGTQYF	TGTGCCAGCAGTTTCCCCCCCGTAGGTACGCAGTATTTT
-	-	TRBV7-2	TRBJ2-5	17	CASSRGQPLGYQETQYF	TGTGCCAGCAGCCGGGGACAACCCCTAGGGTACCAAGAGACCCAGTACTTC
TRBD2	-	TRBV7-9	TRBJ2-1	15	CASSLLAGGHNEQFF	TGTGCCAGCAGTCTGCTAGCGGGAGGGCACAATGAGCAGTTCTTC
-	once	TRBV5-1	TRBJ2-7	16	CASSWGPAGTTYEQYF	TGCGCCAGCAGCTGGGGGCCAGCGGGGACAACCTACGAGCAGTACTTC
-	-	TRBV5-5	TRBJ2-7	19	CASSLAFWQGPNRSYEQYF	TGTGCCAGCAGCTTGGCCTTTTGGCAGGGGCCCAATCGGTCCTACGAGCAGTACTTC
TRBD1	-	TRBV5-1	TRBJ2-3	15	CASSSRDRLADTQYF	TGCGCCAGCAGCAGCCGGGACAGATTAGCAGATACGCAGTATTTT
-	-	TRBV19	TRBJ1-5	13	CASTHRGNQPQHF	TGTGCCAGTACCCATCGAGGGAATCAGCCCCAGCATTTT
TRBD1	-	TRBV5-1	TRBJ2-7	15	CASTSGTGGRYEQYF	TGCGCCAGCACCTCGGGGACAGGTGGAAGGTACGAGCAGTACTTC
TRBD1	-	TRBV11-2	TRBJ2-5	16	CASSLGIGGSQETQYF	TGTGCCAGCAGCTTAGGGATAGGGGGCTCACAAGAGACCCAGTACTTC
-	-	TRBV7-2	TRBJ2-1	15	CASSQGGPSYNEQFF	TGTGCCAGCAGCCAAGGGGGTCCGTCCTACAATGAGCAGTTCTTC
-	-	TRBV7-2	TRBJ2-5	14	CASSLLSVGETQYF	TGTGCCAGCAGCTTACTGAGTGTGGGGGAGACCCAGTACTTC
-	-	TRBV28	TRBJ2-3	14	CASSLTGTRDTQYF	TGTGCCAGCAGTTTAACGGGAACAAGAGATACGCAGTATTTT
-	once	TRBV27	TRBJ2-7	14	CASSFMASNYEQYF	TGTGCCAGCAGTTTTATGGCGTCTAATTACGAGCAGTACTTC
-	-	TRBV5-1	TRBJ2-5	12	CASSGGLETQYF	TGCGCCAGCTCTGGTGGCTTAGAGACCCAGTACTTC
-	-	TRBV5-1	TRBJ2-2	12	CASSLEIGELFF	TGCGCCAGCAGCTTGGAGATCGGGGAGCTGTTTTTT
-	-	TRBV2	TRBJ2-7	12	CASSEFDVEQYF	TGTGCCAGCAGTGAATTTGACGTCGAGCAGTACTTC
-	-	TRBV28	TRBJ2-5	12	CASTARQETQYF	TGTGCCAGCACCGCCCGTCAAGAGACCCAGTACTTC
TRBD2	-	TRBV18	TRBJ2-3	15	CASSPRTSPADTQYF	TGTGCCAGCTCACCGAGGACTAGCCCGGCAGATACGCAGTATTTT
-	-	TRBV5-4	TRBJ2-3	12	CASSFNTDTQYF	TGTGCCAGCAGCTTTAACACAGATACGCAGTATTTT
TRBD1	-	TRBV7-9	TRBJ2-7	17	CASSFWTGGDKSYEQYF	TGTGCCAGCAGCTTTTGGACAGGGGGCGACAAAAGTTACGAGCAGTACTTC
TRBD2	-	TRBV10-3	TRBJ2-3	15	CAISMTSAFRDTQYF	TGTGCCATCAGTATGACTAGCGCGTTTAGGGATACGCAGTATTTT
-	-	TRBV20-1	TRBJ1-1	11	CSARRTAEAFF	TGCAGTGCTAGGCGGACGGCGGAAGCTTTCTTT
TRBD2	-	TRBV10-3	TRBJ2-1	14	CAISGLAGYNEQFF	TGTGCCATCAGTGGACTAGCGGGGTACAATGAGCAGTTCTTC